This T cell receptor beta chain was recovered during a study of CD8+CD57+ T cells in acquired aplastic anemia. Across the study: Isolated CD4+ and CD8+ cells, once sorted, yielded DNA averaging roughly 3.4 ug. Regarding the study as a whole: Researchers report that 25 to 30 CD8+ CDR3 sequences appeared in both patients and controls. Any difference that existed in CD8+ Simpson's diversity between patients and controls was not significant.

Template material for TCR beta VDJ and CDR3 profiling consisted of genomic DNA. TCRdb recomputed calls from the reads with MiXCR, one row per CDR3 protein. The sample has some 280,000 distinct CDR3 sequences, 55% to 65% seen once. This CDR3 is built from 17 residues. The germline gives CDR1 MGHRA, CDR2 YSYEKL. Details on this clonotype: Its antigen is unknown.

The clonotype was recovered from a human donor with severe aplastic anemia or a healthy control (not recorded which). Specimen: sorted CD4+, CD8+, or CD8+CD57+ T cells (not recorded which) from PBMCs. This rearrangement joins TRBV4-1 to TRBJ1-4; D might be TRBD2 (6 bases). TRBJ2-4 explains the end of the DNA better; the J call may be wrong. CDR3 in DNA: TGCGCCAGCAGCCACCTTGGCCGGGAGAGGGTCAAAAACATTCAGTACTTC. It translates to CASSHLGRERVKNIQYF.